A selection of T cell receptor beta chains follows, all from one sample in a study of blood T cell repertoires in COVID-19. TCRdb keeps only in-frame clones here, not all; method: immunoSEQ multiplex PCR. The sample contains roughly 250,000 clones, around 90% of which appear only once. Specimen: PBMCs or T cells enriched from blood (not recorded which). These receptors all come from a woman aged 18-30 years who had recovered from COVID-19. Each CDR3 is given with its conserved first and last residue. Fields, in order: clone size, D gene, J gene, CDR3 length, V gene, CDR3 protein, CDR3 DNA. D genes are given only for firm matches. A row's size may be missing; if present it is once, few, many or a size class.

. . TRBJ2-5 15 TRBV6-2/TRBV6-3 CANSYSSGDGETQYF TGTGCCAACAGTTACTCGTCCGGCGACGGGGAGACCCAGTACTTC
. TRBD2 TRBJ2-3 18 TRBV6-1 CASSEILRLAGRSDTQYF TGTGCCAGCAGTGAAATATTGAGACTAGCGGGACGGTCAGATACGCAGTATTTT
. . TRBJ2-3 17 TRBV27 CASSLDKTGSSTDTQYF TGTGCCAGCAGTTTGGATAAGACTGGCTCCAGCACAGATACGCAGTATTTT
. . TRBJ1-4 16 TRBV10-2 CATSRIGDSTNEKLFF TGCGCCACCTCGCGGATAGGAGACTCGACTAATGAAAAACTGTTTTTT
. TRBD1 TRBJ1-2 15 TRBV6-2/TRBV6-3 CASSAMLRDSYGYTF TGTGCCAGCAGTGCCATGCTCCGGGACAGCTATGGCTACACCTTC
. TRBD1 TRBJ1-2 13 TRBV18 CASSTGQNYGYTF TGTGCCAGCTCGACGGGACAGAACTATGGCTACACCTTC
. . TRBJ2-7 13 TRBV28 CASAQLNSYEQYF TGTGCCAGCGCACAGTTGAACTCCTACGAGCAGTACTTC
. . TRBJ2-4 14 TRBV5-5 CASSLSGSGNIQYF TGTGCCAGCAGCTTGAGCGGGTCAGGGAACATTCAGTACTTC
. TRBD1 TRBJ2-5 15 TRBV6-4 CASSDSTGGQETQYF TGTGCCAGCAGTGACTCGACAGGGGGCCAAGAGACCCAGTACTTC
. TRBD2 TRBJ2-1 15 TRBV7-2 CASSFGLAGEYEQFF TGTGCCAGCAGCTTCGGACTAGCGGGAGAGTATGAGCAGTTCTTC
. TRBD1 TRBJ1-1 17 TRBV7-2 CASILYGAGTGGTEAFF TGTGCCAGCATCCTATATGGCGCCGGGACAGGGGGCACTGAAGCTTTCTTT
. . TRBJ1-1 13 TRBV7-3 CASSPTGGTEAFF TGTGCCAGCAGCCCCACGGGGGGCACTGAAGCTTTCTTT
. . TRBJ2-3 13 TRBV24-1 CATSDSSTDTQYF TGTGCCACCAGTGATTCTAGCACAGATACGCAGTATTTT
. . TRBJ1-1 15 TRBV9 CASSVGAVVNTEAFF TGTGCCAGCAGCGTAGGGGCAGTGGTGAACACTGAAGCTTTCTTT
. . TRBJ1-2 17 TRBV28 CASSLPPGVWGQWGYTF TGTGCCAGCAGTTTACCCCCTGGGGTGTGGGGCCAATGGGGCTACACCTTC
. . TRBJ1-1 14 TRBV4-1 CASSQDSGAGEAFF TGCGCCAGCAGCCAAGATTCCGGCGCGGGTGAAGCTTTCTTT
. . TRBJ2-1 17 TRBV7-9 CASSLNMFRSIYNEQFF TGTGCCAGCAGCTTAAATATGTTCAGGTCTATCTACAATGAGCAGTTCTTC
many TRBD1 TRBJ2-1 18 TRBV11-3 CASSSLGRGQGANNEQFF TGTGCCAGCAGCTCCCTGGGCCGAGGACAGGGGGCAAACAATGAGCAGTTCTTC
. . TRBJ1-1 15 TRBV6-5 CASRPKKGQTSEAFF TGTGCCAGCAGGCCTAAAAAGGGGCAGACCTCTGAAGCTTTCTTT
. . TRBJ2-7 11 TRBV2 CASSEVRFQYF TGTGCCAGCAGTGAAGTTCGTTTTCAGTACTTC
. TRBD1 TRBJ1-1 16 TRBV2 CASRRDSSSPNTEAFF TGTGCCAGCAGGCGGGACAGTTCCTCGCCGAACACTGAAGCTTTCTTT
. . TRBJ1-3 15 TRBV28 CASSLFAGLGNTIYF TGTGCCAGCAGTTTATTCGCAGGGTTAGGAAACACCATATATTTT
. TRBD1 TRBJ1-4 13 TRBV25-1 CATGTGLANKLFF TGTGCCACCGGGACAGGGTTGGCGAATAAACTGTTTTTT
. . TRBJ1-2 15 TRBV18 CASSPGAASNYGYTF TGTGCCAGCTCACCAGGGGCAGCGTCTAACTATGGCTACACCTTC
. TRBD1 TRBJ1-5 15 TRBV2 CASSAMGQGNQPQHF TGTGCCAGCAGCGCCATGGGACAGGGGAATCAGCCCCAGCATTTT
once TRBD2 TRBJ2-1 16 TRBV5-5 CASSHSPGLATYGGFF TGTGCCAGCAGCCATTCTCCGGGACTAGCGACCTACGGCGGGTTCTTC
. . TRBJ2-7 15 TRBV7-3 CASSLTGERNYEQYF TGTGCCAGCAGCTTAACCGGGGAAAGAAACTACGAGCAGTACTTC
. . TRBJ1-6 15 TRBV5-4 CASSLGAGWPSPLHF TGTGCCAGCAGCTTGGGGGCAGGATGGCCTTCACCCCTCCACTTT
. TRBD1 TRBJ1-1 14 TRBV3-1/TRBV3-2 CASSHLDRGTWAFF TGTGCCAGCAGCCACCTCGACAGGGGGACGTGGGCTTTCTTT
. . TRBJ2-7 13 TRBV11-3 CASSLGTAYEQYF TGTGCCAGCAGCTTAGGGACAGCATACGAGCAGTACTTC
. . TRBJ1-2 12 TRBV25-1 CASATGNYGYTF TGTGCCAGCGCCACAGGGAACTATGGCTACACCTTC
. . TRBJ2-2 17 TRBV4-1 CASSRGGADFTTGELFF TGCGCCAGCAGCCGAGGGGGGGCAGACTTCACCACCGGGGAGCTGTTTTTT
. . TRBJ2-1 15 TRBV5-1 CASSLEASDPNEQFF TGCGCCAGCAGCTTGGAGGCCAGCGACCCCAATGAGCAGTTCTTC
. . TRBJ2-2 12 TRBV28 CANARGGAELFF TGTGCCAACGCGAGGGGGGGGGCGGAGCTGTTTTTT
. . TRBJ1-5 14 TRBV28 CASSFSGSGQPQHF TGTGCCAGCAGTTTTTCAGGTAGCGGCCAGCCCCAGCATTTT
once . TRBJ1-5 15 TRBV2 CASSLDSGGNQPQHF TGTGCCAGCAGTCTGGACTCTGGGGGGAATCAGCCCCAGCATTTT
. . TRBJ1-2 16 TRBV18 CASSTQGLGRDIGYTF TGTGCCAGCTCAACCCAGGGACTGGGGAGGGATATCGGCTACACCTTC
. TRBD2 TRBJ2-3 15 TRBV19 CAAQRGLGSTDTQYF TGTGCCGCACAGCGGGGACTAGGAAGCACAGATACGCAGTATTTT
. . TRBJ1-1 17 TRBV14 CASSQVGTGKMNTEAFF TGTGCCAGCAGCCAAGTAGGCACAGGGAAAATGAACACTGAAGCTTTCTTT
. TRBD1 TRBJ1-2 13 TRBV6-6 CASGTASERGYTF TGTGCCAGCGGGACAGCCTCTGAGCGGGGCTACACCTTC
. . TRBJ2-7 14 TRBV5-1 CASSVDREGGEQYF TGCGCCAGCAGCGTGGACAGGGAGGGAGGCGAGCAGTACTTC
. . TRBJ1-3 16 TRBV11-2 CASSPAGVAPGNTIYF TGTGCCAGCAGCCCTGCCGGGGTAGCTCCTGGAAACACCATATATTTT
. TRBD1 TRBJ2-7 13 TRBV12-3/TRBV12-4 CASTGQETYEQYF TGTGCCAGCACAGGACAGGAGACCTACGAGCAGTACTTC
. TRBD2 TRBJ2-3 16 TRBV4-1 CASSHLGLAATDTQYF TGCGCCAGCAGCCACCTGGGACTAGCGGCTACAGATACGCAGTATTTT
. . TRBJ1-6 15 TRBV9 CASSVGGAERNPLHF TGTGCCAGCAGCGTAGGGGGAGCCGAAAGGAATCCCCTCCACTTT
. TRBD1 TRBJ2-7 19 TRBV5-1 CASSLAWTGGGLGPYEQYF TGCGCCAGCAGCTTGGCCTGGACAGGGGGCGGATTGGGGCCCTACGAGCAGTACTTC
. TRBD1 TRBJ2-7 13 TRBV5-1 CASRGDSFYEQYF TGCGCCAGCAGAGGGGACAGTTTCTACGAGCAGTACTTC
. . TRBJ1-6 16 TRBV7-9 CASSPKRVAYNSPLHF TGTGCCAGCAGCCCAAAGAGGGTTGCCTATAATTCACCCCTCCACTTT
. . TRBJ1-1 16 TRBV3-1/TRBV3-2 CASSPSLQNYDSEAFF TGTGCCAGCAGCCCAAGCTTGCAGAATTACGACTCCGAAGCTTTCTTT
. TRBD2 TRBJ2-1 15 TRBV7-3 CASSLGLAGYNEQFF TGTGCCAGCAGCTTAGGCCTAGCGGGCTACAATGAGCAGTTCTTC
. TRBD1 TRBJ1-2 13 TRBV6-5 CASSRDRLYGYTF TGTGCCAGCAGTCGGGACAGGCTCTATGGCTACACCTTC
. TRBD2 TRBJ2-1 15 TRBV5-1 CASSSRLAGVNEQFF TGCGCCAGCAGCTCCAGACTAGCGGGAGTCAATGAGCAGTTCTTC
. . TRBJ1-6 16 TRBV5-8 CASSLQDGRTQSPLHF TGTGCCAGCAGCTTGCAGGACGGGAGAACGCAATCACCCCTCCACTTT
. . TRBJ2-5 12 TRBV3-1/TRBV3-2 CASSQERETQYF TGTGCCAGCAGCCAAGAACGGGAGACCCAGTACTTC
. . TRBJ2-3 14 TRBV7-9 CASSSLGGTDTQYF TGTGCCAGCAGCTCACTGGGCGGCACAGATACGCAGTATTTT